In this sample, the clone carrying this TCR beta chain turned up a few times. This record comes from a study of molecular identifiers for immune sequencing clone quantification. CDR3 size: 15 residues. Germline-derived CDR1 and CDR2 are LNHDA and SQIVND (reference sequence). V shed 4 bases, J shed 10 bases, and the junction held 8 bases outside the gene matches. MiXCR, run by TCRdb on the PCR reads, gives a single entry per CDR3 protein. The sample carries some 66,000 distinct CDR3 sequences, around 20% recorded once. The chain carries TRBV19 and TRBJ2-1; 12 bases fit TRBD2. The sequence came from a human donor in good health. Some libraries in this study had Jurkat cell RNA spiked in. Sequenced: naive CD8+ T cells from blood, with Jurkat cell RNA spiked in. This sample's subset: FACS-sorted CD8+CD4-CCR7+CD45RA+ naive T cells. CDR3 DNA sequence: TGTGCCAGTAGTACCAGACTAGCGGGAGTAAGCGAGCAGTTCTTC. Protein: CASSTRLAGVSEQFF.